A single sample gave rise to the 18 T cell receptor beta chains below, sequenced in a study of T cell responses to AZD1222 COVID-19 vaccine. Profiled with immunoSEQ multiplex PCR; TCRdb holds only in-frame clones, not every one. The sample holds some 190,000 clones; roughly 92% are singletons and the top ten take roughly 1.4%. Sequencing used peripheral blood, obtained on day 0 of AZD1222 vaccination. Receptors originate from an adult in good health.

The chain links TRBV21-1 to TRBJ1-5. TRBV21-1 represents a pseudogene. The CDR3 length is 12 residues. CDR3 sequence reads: CASSFYREPQHF. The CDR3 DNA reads TGTGCCAGCAGCTTTTACCGGGAGCCCCAGCATTTT.

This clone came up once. CDR3 sequence: CASSPRTGLHEQYF. The CDR3 region has the DNA TGTGCCAGCAGCCCGAGGACAGGGTTGCACGAGCAGTACTTC. The V gene is TRBV9, the J gene TRBJ2-7; 8 bases match TRBD1. Germline CDR1 is SGDLS and CDR2 is YYNGEE. CDR3 length: 14 residues. With V trimmed by 4 bases and J by 5 bases, 8 bases remained unmatched.

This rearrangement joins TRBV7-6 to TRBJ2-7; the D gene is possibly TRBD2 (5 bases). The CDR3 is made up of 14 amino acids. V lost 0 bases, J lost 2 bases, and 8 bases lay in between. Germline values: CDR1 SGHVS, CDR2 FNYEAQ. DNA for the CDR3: TGTGCCAGCAGCTTAGCGCGGGCCACCTACGAGCAGTACTTC. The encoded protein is CASSLARATYEQYF.

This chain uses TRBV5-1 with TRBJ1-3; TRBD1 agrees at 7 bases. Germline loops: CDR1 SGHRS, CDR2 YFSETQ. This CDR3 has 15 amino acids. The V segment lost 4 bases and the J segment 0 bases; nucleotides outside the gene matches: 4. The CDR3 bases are TGCGCCAGCAGCCCGGGGACAGTCTCTGGAAACACCATATATTTT. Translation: CASSPGTVSGNTIYF.

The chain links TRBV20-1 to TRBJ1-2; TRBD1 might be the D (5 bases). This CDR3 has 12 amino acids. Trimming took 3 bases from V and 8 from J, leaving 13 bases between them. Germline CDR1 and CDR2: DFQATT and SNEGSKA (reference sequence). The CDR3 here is CSASWQGGGYTF. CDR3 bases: TGCAGTGCTAGTTGGCAGGGAGGCGGCTACACCTTC.

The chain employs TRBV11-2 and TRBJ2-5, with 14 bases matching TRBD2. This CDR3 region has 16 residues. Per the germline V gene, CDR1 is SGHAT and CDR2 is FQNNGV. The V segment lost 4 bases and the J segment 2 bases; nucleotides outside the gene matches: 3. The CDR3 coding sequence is TGTGCCAGCAGCTACGGGACTAGCGGGGGTCAAGAGACCCAGTACTTC. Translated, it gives CASSYGTSGGQETQYF.

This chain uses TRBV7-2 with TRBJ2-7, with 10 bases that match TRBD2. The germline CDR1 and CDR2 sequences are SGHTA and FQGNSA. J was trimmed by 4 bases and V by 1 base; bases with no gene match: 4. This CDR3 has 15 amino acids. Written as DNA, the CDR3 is TGTGCCAGCAGCTTAGAAGCGGGGGGGCTATACGAGCAGTACTTC. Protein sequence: CASSLEAGGLYEQYF.

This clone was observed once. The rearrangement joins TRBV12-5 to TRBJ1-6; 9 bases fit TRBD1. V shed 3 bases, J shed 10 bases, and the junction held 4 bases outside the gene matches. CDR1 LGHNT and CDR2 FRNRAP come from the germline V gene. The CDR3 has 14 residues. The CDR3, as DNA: TGTGCTAGTGGTTTTCCGGGACAGGGATCACCCCTCCACTTT. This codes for CASGFPGQGSPLHF.

Here the CDR3 reads CASSYSDGGAVYNEQFF. The CDR3 region has the DNA TGTGCCAGCAGCTACTCAGACGGGGGGGCCGTGTACAATGAGCAGTTCTTC. J is TRBJ2-1 and V is TRBV7-2; TRBD2 matches 8 bases. The CDR3 runs to 17 residues. The germline gives CDR1 SGHTA, CDR2 FQGNSA. V was clipped by 4 bases and J by 4 bases; unmatched bases: 12.

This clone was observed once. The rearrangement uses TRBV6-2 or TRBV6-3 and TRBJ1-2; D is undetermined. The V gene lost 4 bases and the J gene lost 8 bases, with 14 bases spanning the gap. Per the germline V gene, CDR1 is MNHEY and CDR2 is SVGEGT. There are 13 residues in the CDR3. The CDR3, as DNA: TGTGCCAGCAGTTTAGTGGAGTCAGGAGGCTACACCTTC. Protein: CASSLVESGGYTF.

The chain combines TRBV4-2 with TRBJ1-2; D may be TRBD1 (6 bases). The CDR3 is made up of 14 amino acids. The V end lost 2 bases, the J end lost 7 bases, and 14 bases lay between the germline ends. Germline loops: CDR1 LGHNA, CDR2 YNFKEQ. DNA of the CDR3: TGTGCCAGCAGCCAACCGGGGCAAGGGGGTGGCTACACCTTC. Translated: CASSQPGQGGGYTF.

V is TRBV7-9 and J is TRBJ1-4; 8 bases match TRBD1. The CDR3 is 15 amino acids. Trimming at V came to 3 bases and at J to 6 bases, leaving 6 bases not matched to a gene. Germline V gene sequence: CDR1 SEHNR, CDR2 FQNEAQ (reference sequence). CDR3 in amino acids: CASSFSTGAHEKLFF. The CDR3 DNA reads TGTGCCAGCAGCTTTTCGACAGGGGCTCATGAAAAACTGTTTTTT.

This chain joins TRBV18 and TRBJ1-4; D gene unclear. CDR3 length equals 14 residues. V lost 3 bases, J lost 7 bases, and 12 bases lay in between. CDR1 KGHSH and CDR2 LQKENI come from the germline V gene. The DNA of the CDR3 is TGTGCCAGCTCACCGGACCAGGTCGCTGAAAAACTGTTTTTT. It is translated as CASSPDQVAEKLFF.

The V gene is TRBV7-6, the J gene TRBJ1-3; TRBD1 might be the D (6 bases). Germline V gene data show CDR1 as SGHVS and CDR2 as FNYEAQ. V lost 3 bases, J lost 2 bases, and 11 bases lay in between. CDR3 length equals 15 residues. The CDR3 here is CASSFSGAAGNTIYF. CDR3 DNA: TGTGCCAGCAGCTTCTCAGGGGCAGCTGGAAACACCATATATTTT.

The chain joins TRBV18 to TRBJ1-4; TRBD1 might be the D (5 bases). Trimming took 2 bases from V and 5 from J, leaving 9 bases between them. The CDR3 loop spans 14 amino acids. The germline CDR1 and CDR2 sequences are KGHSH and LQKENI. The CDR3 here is CASSPVTANEKLFF. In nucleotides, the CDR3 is TGTGCCAGCTCACCAGTGACAGCGAATGAAAAACTGTTTTTT.

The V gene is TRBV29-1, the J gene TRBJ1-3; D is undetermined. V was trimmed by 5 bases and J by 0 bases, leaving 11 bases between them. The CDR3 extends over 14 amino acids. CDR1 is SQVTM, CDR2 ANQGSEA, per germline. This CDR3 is CSVTGSDSGNTIYF. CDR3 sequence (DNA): TGCAGCGTTACTGGGTCAGACTCTGGAAACACCATATATTTT.

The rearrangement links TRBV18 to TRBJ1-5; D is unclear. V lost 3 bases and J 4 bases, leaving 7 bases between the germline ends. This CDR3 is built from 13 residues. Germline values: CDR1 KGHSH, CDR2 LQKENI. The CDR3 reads CASSPEENQPQHF. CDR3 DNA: TGTGCCAGCTCACCGGAGGAAAATCAGCCCCAGCATTTT.

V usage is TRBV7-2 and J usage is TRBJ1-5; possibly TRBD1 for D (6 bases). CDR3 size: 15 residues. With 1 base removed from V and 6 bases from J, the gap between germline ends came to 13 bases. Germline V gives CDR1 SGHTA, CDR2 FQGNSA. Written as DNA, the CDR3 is TGTGCCAGCAGCTTAGGCGGGGTAGGGGGTCAGCCCCAGCATTTT. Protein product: CASSLGGVGGQPQHF.